Sequencing of this T cell receptor beta chain was carried out in a study of T-cell memory formation after mild COVID-19. General study points: CD4/CD8 balance held among clones contracting day 15 to 85, and later expanders leaned CD4+. The finding that pre-infection memory included some responding clones suggested that cross-reactive memory joined.

Constant-segment primers and 5'RACE yielded cDNA libraries for TCR alpha and TCR beta, each carrying sample barcodes and UMIs. TCRdb used MiXCR to reprocess the 5' RACE reads, holding one entry per CDR3 protein. The sample consists of 470,000 or so distinct CDR3 sequences, around 20% of them appearing once. In regard to this clonotype: What it recognizes is unknown.

Germline CDR1 and CDR2: SQVTM and ANQGSEA. The CDR3 covers 11 residues. Between the trimmed V and J ends, which lost 7 bases and 1 base, there was a span of 5 bases. This rearrangement joins TRBV29-1 to TRBJ1-3; D is unclear. The TCR was taken from an adult woman who had mild COVID-19 (a few samples of this study predate the infection). Cell type and time point are not known. Material: PBMCs or a T cell subset sorted from them (not recorded which). The CDR3 loop reads CSAESGNTIYF. Here the CDR3 DNA reads TGCAGCGCCGAGTCTGGAAACACCATATATTTT.